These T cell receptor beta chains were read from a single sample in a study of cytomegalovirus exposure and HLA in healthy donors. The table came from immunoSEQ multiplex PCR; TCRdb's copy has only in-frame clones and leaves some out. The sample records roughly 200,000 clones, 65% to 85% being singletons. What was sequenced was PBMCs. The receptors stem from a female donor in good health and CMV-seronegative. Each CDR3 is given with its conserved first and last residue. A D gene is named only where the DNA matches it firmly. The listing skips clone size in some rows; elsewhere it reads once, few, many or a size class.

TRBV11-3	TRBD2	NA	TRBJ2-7	TGTGCCAGCAGCTCAACGGGGGGGCCCTACGAGCAGTACTTC	CASSSTGGPYEQYF
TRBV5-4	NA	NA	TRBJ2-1	TGTGCCAGCAGCTTGCGCGGCGGGTCGGCGGAGCAGTTCTTC	CASSLRGGSAEQFF
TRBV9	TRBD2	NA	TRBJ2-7	TGTGCCAGCAGCGTAGGGACTAGCCTCTACGAGCAGTACTTC	CASSVGTSLYEQYF
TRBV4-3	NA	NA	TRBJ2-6	TGCGCCAGCAGCCAAAAACCGGGACAAGGAACTTCTGGGGCCAACGTCCTGACTTTC	CASSQKPGQGTSGANVLTF
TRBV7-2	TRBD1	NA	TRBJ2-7	TGTGCCAGCAGCTTCCCTACTGGGACAGCCTACGAGCAGTACTTC	CASSFPTGTAYEQYF
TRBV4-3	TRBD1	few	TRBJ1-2	TGCGCCAGCAGCTCCGGGACAGGGCGAGGCTACACCTTC	CASSSGTGRGYTF
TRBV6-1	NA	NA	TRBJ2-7	TGTGCCACCACGACTAGTTTCGGTCTTGAGGCGCAGTACTTC	CATTTSFGLEAQYF
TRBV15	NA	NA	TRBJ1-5	TGTGCCACCAGCTGGGCCAGCAATCAGCCCCAGCATTTT	CATSWASNQPQHF
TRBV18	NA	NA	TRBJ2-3	TGTGCCAGCTCACCCGGTCTGTCTTCCACAGATACGCAGTATTTT	CASSPGLSSTDTQYF
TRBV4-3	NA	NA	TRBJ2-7	TGCGCCAGCAGCCAAGATTTGGCGGAAATTACCTACGAGCAGTACTTC	CASSQDLAEITYEQYF
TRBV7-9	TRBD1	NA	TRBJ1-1	TGTTCCAGCAGCTTTTCGGGACAGGAAGCTTTCTTT	CSSSFSGQEAFF
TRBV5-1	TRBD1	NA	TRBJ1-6	TGCGCCAGCAGCCTCACCCAGGGGGATAATTCACCCCTCCACTTT	CASSLTQGDNSPLHF
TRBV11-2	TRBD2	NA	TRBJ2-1	TGTGCCAGCAGCTTAGATACGGGGGGGCGGGTCTATGAGCAGTTCTTC	CASSLDTGGRVYEQFF
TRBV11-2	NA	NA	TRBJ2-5	TGTGCCAGCAGCCAGCAGACAGGCCAAGAGACCCAGTACTTC	CASSQQTGQETQYF
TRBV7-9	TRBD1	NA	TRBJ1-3	TGTTCCAGCAGCTTACCCCGGGACAGGGGTGGCTCTGGAAACACCATATATTTT	CSSSLPRDRGGSGNTIYF
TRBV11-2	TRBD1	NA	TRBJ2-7	TGTGCCAGCAGCACCCGGACAGGAATTTCCTACGAGCAGTACTTC	CASSTRTGISYEQYF
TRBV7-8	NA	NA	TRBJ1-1	TGTGCCAGCAGCTTTAAAAGGCTGGAGAGGAACACTGAAGCTTTCTTT	CASSFKRLERNTEAFF
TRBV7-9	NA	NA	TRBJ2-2	TGTGCCAGCAGCTCCCGACTAGACACCGGGGAGCTGTTTTTT	CASSSRLDTGELFF